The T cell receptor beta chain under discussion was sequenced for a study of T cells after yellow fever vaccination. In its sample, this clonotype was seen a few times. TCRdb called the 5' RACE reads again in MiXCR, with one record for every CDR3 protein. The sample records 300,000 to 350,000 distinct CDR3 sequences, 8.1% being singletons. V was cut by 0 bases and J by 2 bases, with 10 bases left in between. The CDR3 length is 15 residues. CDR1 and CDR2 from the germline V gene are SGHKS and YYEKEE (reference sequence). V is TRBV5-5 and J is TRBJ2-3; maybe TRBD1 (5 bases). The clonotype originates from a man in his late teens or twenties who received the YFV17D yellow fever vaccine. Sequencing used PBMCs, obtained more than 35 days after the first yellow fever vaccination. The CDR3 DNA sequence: TGTGCCAGCAGCTTGGTTAGGGGAAACACAGATACGCAGTATTTT. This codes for CASSLVRGNTDTQYF.